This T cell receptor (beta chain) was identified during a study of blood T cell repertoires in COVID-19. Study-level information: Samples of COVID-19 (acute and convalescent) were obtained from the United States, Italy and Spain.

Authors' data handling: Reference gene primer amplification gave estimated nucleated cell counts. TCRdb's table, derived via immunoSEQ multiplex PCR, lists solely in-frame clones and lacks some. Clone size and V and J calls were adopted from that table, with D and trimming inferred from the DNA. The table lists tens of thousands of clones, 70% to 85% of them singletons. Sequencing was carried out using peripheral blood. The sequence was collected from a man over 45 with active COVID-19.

The CDR3 nucleotides are TGTGCCAGTAGTCCCGCGGGGCGGGGGGCTTTCACCGGGGAGCTGTTTTTT. This encodes CASSPAGRGAFTGELFF. The V and J genes are TRBV19 and TRBJ2-2; 8 positions match TRBD2. The CDR3 contains 17 residues. Germline CDR1 LNHDA, CDR2 SQIVND (reference sequence). With V trimmed by 5 bases and J by 4 bases, 12 bases remained unmatched.